This TCR beta chain is drawn from a study of T cell repertoires in cytomegalovirus infection. The V gene's germline CDR1 is MDHEN and CDR2 SYDVKM. V lost 3 bases, J lost 8 bases, and 7 bases lay in between. This CDR3 is 11 amino acids long. TCRdb redid the calling of the reads with MiXCR, one entry per CDR3 protein. Of around 550,000 distinct CDR3 sequences listed, more than 20% were seen once; the top ten hold under 15%. The chain is built from TRBV28 and TRBJ1-1; D gene unclear. The sequence was collected from a human donor in good health (CMV status not recorded). Some clones in this sample may be carry-over from other donors' samples. Sequencing was performed on PBMCs. The CDR3 DNA reads TGTGCCAGCAGTTTTTTGGGGGAAGCTTTCTTT. The encoded protein is CASSFLGEAFF.